These 25 T cell receptor beta chains were sequenced from one sample in a study of T cell changes during pregnancy in multiple sclerosis. Clones were read by immunoSEQ multiplex PCR, and TCRdb kept only the in-frame ones, dropping some. This table has tens of thousands of clones, roughly nine tenths appearing once. The specimen comprised CD4+ T cells from peripheral blood mononuclear cells, sampled in the third trimester of pregnancy. The source is a female donor in good health, enrolled as a control in a pregnancy study.

V is TRBV14 and J is TRBJ2-7; unclear D gene. The germline V gene has CDR1 SGHDN and CDR2 FVKESK. The CDR3 consists of 13 residues. V lost 0 bases and J lost 6, with 9 bases in between. In DNA, the CDR3 is TGTGCCAGCAGCCAAGATCGAGGAGTCGAGCAGTACTTC. It specifies CASSQDRGVEQYF.

This chain links TRBV11-3 with TRBJ2-3, with TRBD2 matching 8 bases. This CDR3 is 14 amino acids long. Trimming removed 4 bases from V and 6 bases from J; junction bases left unmatched: 6. CDR1 and CDR2 (germline): SGHNT, YENEEA. The CDR3 spells CASSSAGGVDTQYF. CDR3 in DNA: TGTGCCAGCAGCTCTGCGGGGGGAGTTGATACGCAGTATTTT.

Details on this clone: In the same sample, other DNA sequences code for this CDR3. The CDR3 bases are TGTGCCAGCAGTCTCGGGACAGGGGGAAATCAGCCCCAGCATTTT. Its protein product is CASSLGTGGNQPQHF. The chain carries TRBV27 and TRBJ1-5, with 11 positions matching TRBD1. The germline V gene encodes CDR1 MNHEY and CDR2 SMNVEV (reference sequence). This CDR3 spans 15 amino acids. V shed 5 bases, J shed 4 bases, and the junction held 4 bases outside the gene matches.

This clone was seen just once. The J gene is TRBJ2-3, the V gene TRBV11-1, with 10 bases identical to TRBD2. This CDR3 is built from 15 residues. Losses at the gene ends were 2 bases for V and 5 bases for J; bases not matched to a gene: 4. Germline CDR1 SGHAT, CDR2 FQDESV (reference sequence). In DNA form, the CDR3 reads TGTGCCAGCAGCTTAAGCGGGGGGGATGGAGATACGCAGTATTTT. Translation: CASSLSGGDGDTQYF.

This clone was recorded once. The V and J genes are TRBV7-2 and TRBJ1-3, with D unclear. The CDR3 spans 16 residues. Per germline, CDR1 SGHTA and CDR2 FQGNSA. Trimming shortened V by 2 bases and J by 1 base, and 12 bases separated the two germline ends. The DNA of the CDR3 is TGTGCCAGCAGCTTAAGCGGACGGCAATCTGGAAACACCATATATTTT. Protein product: CASSLSGRQSGNTIYF.

This chain links TRBV7-3 with TRBJ2-1; D is perhaps TRBD2 (7 bases). Looked up from germline, CDR1 is SGHTA and CDR2 is FQGTGA. CDR3 size: 13 residues. V was clipped by 5 bases and J by 8 bases, with 13 bases between them. The chain's CDR3 is CASSGGGPDEQFF. CDR3 sequence (DNA): TGTGCCAGCAGCGGGGGGGGGCCGGATGAGCAGTTCTTC. Together with reference TRBV7-3 and TRBJ2-1, the CDR3 gives the full variable domain: GAGVSQTPSNKVTEKGKYVELRCDPISGHTALYWYRQSLGQGPEFLIYFQGTGAADDSGLPNDRFFAVRPEGSVSTLKIQRTERGDSAVYLCASSGGGPDEQFFGPGTRLTVL.

V gene TRBV20-1 combines with J gene TRBJ1-3; no definite D call. Trimming left V 0 bases short and J 8 bases short, with 5 bases between. This CDR3 comprises 11 residues. Germline V gene data show CDR1 as DFQATT and CDR2 as SNEGSKA (reference sequence). CDR3 bases: TGCAGTGCTAGAGATTTAGACACCATATATTTT. Its protein is CSARDLDTIYF.

This clone showed up just a few times. V is TRBV20-1 and J is TRBJ2-1; D uncertain. CDR1 is DFQATT and CDR2 is SNEGSKA in the germline V gene (reference sequence). With 3 bases removed from V and 7 bases from J, the gap between germline ends came to 7 bases. CDR3 size: 11 residues. CDR3 loop: CSASLKNEQFF. Here the CDR3 DNA reads TGCAGTGCTAGTTTAAAAAATGAGCAGTTCTTC.

The rearrangement joins TRBV11-2 to TRBJ2-5, with D perhaps matching TRBD2 (6 bases). V gave up 5 bases and J gave up 1 base, with 14 bases separating them. The CDR3 sequence is 15 residues long. From germline, CDR1 is SGHAT and CDR2 FQNNGV. DNA of the CDR3: TGTGCCAGCAGCATCGACCGGGACTTCCAAGAGACCCAGTACTTC. Protein product: CASSIDRDFQETQYF.

The chain employs TRBV12-5 and TRBJ2-3; 7 bases match TRBD2. This CDR3 is 14 amino acids long. Per the germline V gene, CDR1 is LGHNT and CDR2 is FRNRAP. CDR3 DNA sequence: TGTTCGCGCGGCGGCGGGGGTTTCACAGATACGCAGTATTTT. Its protein product is CSRGGGGFTDTQYF.

The chain has TRBV5-1 and TRBJ2-5, with D perhaps matching TRBD2 (6 bases). The V gene's germline CDR1 is SGHRS and CDR2 YFSETQ. Trimming removed 0 bases at V and 4 bases at J, with 16 bases between. This CDR3 comprises 16 residues. CDR3 DNA sequence: TGCGCCAGCAGCTTGGGGGGGACCGGGAGTGGAGAGACCCAGTACTTC. Encoded protein: CASSLGGTGSGETQYF. The whole variable domain, remainder taken from reference TRBV5-1 and TRBJ2-5, is KAGVTQTPRYLIKTRGQQVTLSCSPISGHRSVSWYQQTPGQGLQFLFEYFSETQRNKGNFPGRFSGRQFSNSRSEMNVSTLELGDSALYLCASSLGGTGSGETQYFGPGTRLLVL.

The chain recombines TRBV18 with TRBJ2-1; the match to TRBD1 covers 9 bases. This CDR3 contains 16 residues. The germline V gene encodes CDR1 KGHSH and CDR2 LQKENI. Trimming removed 5 bases from V and 5 bases from J; junction bases left unmatched: 10. The CDR3 spells CASSGTGTGGHNEQFF. CDR3 nucleotides: TGTGCCAGCTCAGGGACAGGGACGGGGGGCCACAATGAGCAGTTCTTC.

The rearrangement links TRBV9 to TRBJ2-7; a possible D gene is TRBD1 (6 bases). Germline CDR1 SGDLS, CDR2 YYNGEE. Trimming pared 3 bases from V and 7 bases from J, leaving 14 bases between. CDR3 size: 13 residues. CDR3 nucleotides: TGTGCCAGCAGCGACACAGGGTTTGGGGAGCAGTACTTC. Its protein is CASSDTGFGEQYF.

CDR3 sequence: CASLGGVRSTEAFF. The CDR3 nucleotides read TGTGCCAGCTTGGGAGGGGTCAGGAGCACTGAAGCTTTCTTT. The chain recombines TRBV2 with TRBJ1-1, with D tentatively TRBD1 (5 bases). Trimming removed 8 bases from V and 4 bases from J, with 17 bases in between. There are 14 residues in the CDR3. The germline CDR1 and CDR2 sequences are SNHLY and FYNNEI.

As DNA, the CDR3 is TGTGCCAGCAGCTTAGGGAGCGGGGGGGGGACCCAGTACTTC. This codes for CASSLGSGGGTQYF. The chain uses TRBV7-9 and TRBJ2-5; 10 bases are shared with TRBD2. With 1 base clipped from V and 7 bases from J, the junction kept 3 bases outside the gene matches. The CDR3 extends over 14 amino acids. The germline V gene encodes CDR1 SEHNR and CDR2 FQNEAQ (reference sequence).

The chain carries TRBV7-4 and TRBJ2-7; maybe TRBD2 (7 bases). V was clipped by 3 bases and J by 5 bases, with 23 bases between them. Germline V gene lookup returns CDR1 SGHVT and CDR2 SQSDAQ. The CDR3 loop spans 17 amino acids. As DNA, the CDR3 is TGTGCCAGCAGCTTCGACGAGGCGGGGGCCCTGCCCCACGAGCAGTACTTC. Protein: CASSFDEAGALPHEQYF.

The chain uses TRBV18 and TRBJ1-2, with a weak D call TRBD1 (5 bases). The CDR3 extends over 14 amino acids. V was shortened by 6 bases and J by 7 bases, with 18 bases between the two germline ends. Germline loops: CDR1 KGHSH, CDR2 LQKENI. CDR3 region: CASSRSTGVGGYTF. The DNA for the CDR3 is TGTGCCAGCTCTCGATCTACGGGGGTTGGTGGCTACACCTTC.

The chain has TRBV19 and TRBJ1-2; TRBD1 is a possible D gene (5 bases). Trimming removed 7 bases from V and 4 bases from J, with 13 bases in between. From germline, CDR1 is LNHDA and CDR2 SQIVND (reference sequence). This CDR3 has 13 amino acids. CDR3 DNA: TGTGCCAGTACCCTGACAGTAAGCTATGGCTACACCTTC. Its translation is CASTLTVSYGYTF.

V gene TRBV10-3 combines with J gene TRBJ1-6, with 12 bases that match TRBD1. CDR1 ENHRY and CDR2 SYGVKD come from the germline V gene. CDR3 length equals 15 residues. V was pared by 10 bases and J by 10 bases, with 11 bases of the junction left unmatched. DNA for the CDR3: TGTGCCACGGGGAGGGGACAGGGGGCAGACTCACCCCTCCACTTT. It yields the protein CATGRGQGADSPLHF.

The chain joins TRBV7-2 to TRBJ2-1; 11 bases are a match to TRBD2. Germline V lookup: CDR1 SGHTA, CDR2 FQGNSA. Trimming at V came to 6 bases and at J to 7 bases, leaving 11 bases not matched to a gene. CDR3 length: 16 amino acids. Here the CDR3 reads CASSSLAGGLLNEQFF. In DNA form, the CDR3 reads TGTGCCAGCAGTTCTCTAGCGGGGGGCCTTCTGAATGAGCAGTTCTTC.

This rearrangement joins TRBV14 to TRBJ2-5; TRBD1 might be the D (5 bases). The V end lost 3 bases, the J end lost 2 bases, and 10 bases lay between the germline ends. CDR1 and CDR2 from the germline V gene are SGHDN and FVKESK. The CDR3 is 14 amino acids. The CDR3 DNA follows: TGTGCCAGCAGCCATAGCAAGGGGCAAGAGACCCAGTACTTC. It specifies CASSHSKGQETQYF.

This rearrangement joins TRBV10-3 to TRBJ1-2; D remains ambiguous. The V gene's germline CDR1 is ENHRY and CDR2 SYGVKD. The CDR3 contains 13 residues. V lost 2 bases and J lost 2, with 6 bases in between. This chain's CDR3 is CAISERTNYGYTF. The CDR3 DNA is TGTGCCATCAGTGAGAGAACAAACTATGGCTACACCTTC.

The chain couples TRBV27 to TRBJ1-1, with a possible D match to TRBD1 (5 bases). V shed 5 bases and J shed 4 bases, with 17 bases lying between them. CDR1 is MNHEY, CDR2 SMNVEV, per germline (reference sequence). This CDR3 is 15 amino acids long. The CDR3 loop reads CASSPRGGLSTEAFF. The CDR3 DNA reads TGTGCCAGCAGTCCCCGGGGGGGTTTGAGCACTGAAGCTTTCTTT.

This chain joins TRBV2 and TRBJ1-5, with 8 bases matching TRBD1. With 7 bases clipped from V and 3 bases from J, the junction kept 5 bases outside the gene matches. CDR3 length equals 14 residues. Germline V gene data show CDR1 as SNHLY and CDR2 as FYNNEI. CDR3 loop: CASTPDRDNQPQHF. The CDR3 nucleotides read TGTGCCAGCACCCCGGACAGGGACAATCAGCCCCAGCATTTT. The full variable domain, rest sourced from reference TRBV2 and TRBJ1-5, is EPEVTQTPSHQVTQMGQEVILRCVPISNHLYFYWYRQILGQKVEFLVSFYNNEISEKSEIFDDQFSVERPDGSNFTLKIRSTKLEDSAMYFCASTPDRDNQPQHFGDGTRLSIL.

The chain employs TRBV28 and TRBJ2-7; 8 nucleotides align to TRBD1. The CDR3 is 14 residues long. Trimming removed 5 bases from V and 7 bases from J; junction bases left unmatched: 10. Germline CDR1 is MDHEN and CDR2 is SYDVKM. CDR3 nucleotides: TGTGCCAGCAGTCCCCCGCAGGGGGCCCGGGAGCAGTACTTC. This sequence encodes CASSPPQGAREQYF.